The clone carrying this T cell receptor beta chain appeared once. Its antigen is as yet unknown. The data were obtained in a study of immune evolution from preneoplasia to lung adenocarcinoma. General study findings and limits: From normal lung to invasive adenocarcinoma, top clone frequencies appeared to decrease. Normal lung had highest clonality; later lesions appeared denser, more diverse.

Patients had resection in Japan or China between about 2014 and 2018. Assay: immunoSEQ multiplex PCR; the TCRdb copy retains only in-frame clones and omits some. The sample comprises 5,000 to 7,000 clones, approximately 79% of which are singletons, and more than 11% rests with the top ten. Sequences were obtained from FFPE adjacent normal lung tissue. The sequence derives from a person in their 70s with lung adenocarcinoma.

CDR3 in amino acids: CASSLDRDQPQHF. CDR3 DNA sequence: TGTGCCAGCAGCCTCGACAGGGATCAGCCCCAGCATTTT. V gene TRBV7-3 combines with J gene TRBJ1-5; TRBD1 agrees at 7 bases. Trimming cost V 5 bases and J 5 bases; bases outside gene matches: 3. The CDR3 is 13 residues long. Germline V gene lookup returns CDR1 SGHTA and CDR2 FQGTGA.